Listed below are T cell receptor beta chains from one sample, sequenced in a study of T cell repertoires in cytomegalovirus infection. TCRdb itself ran the reads through MiXCR, one entry per CDR3 protein. The data contain nearly 550,000 distinct CDR3 sequences, 16% of them seen just once; the ten biggest clones take up roughly a quarter. Source material: CD8+ T cells from PBMCs. The receptors shown here come from a human donor in good health (CMV status not recorded). Some clones in this sample may be carry-over from other donors' samples. Both conserved end residues are part of each CDR3. D genes are given only for firm matches. The size field is filled for only some rows; it gives once, few, many or a size class.

V gene	J gene	D gene	clone size	CDR3 DNA	CDR3 protein
TRBV7-6	TRBJ2-2	-	many	TGTGCCAGCAGCGAGGGGTTCACCGGGGAGCTGTTTTTT	CASSEGFTGELFF
TRBV6-1	TRBJ1-1	-	-	TGTGCCAGCAGTGAACGGGATGGTAGGGAAGCTTTCTTT	CASSERDGREAFF
TRBV7-9	TRBJ2-7	-	many	TGTGCCAGCAGCCAGGACAAATTCGAGCAGTACTTC	CASSQDKFEQYF
TRBV14	TRBJ2-3	-	-	TGTGCCAGCAGCCAAGGAAGGCTAGCGAGAAACACAGATACGCAGTATTTT	CASSQGRLARNTDTQYF
TRBV13	TRBJ2-7	-	-	TGTGCCAGCAGCTTACCCCGGGACGGACCCTACGAGCAGTACTTC	CASSLPRDGPYEQYF
TRBV7-2	TRBJ1-6	-	many	TGTGCCAGCAGCTTTGAGAAGGGGATTGGGAAGCATAATTCACCCCTCCACTTT	CASSFEKGIGKHNSPLHF
TRBV15	TRBJ2-5	-	few	TGTGCCACCAGCAGAGCCCCAAGGGTGGGAGGAAATCAAGAGACCCAGTACTTC	CATSRAPRVGGNQETQYF
TRBV4-1	TRBJ1-1	TRBD1	-	TGTGCCAGCAGCCCCCTGGACAGGGGTGACGCTTTCTTT	CASSPLDRGDAFF
TRBV6-1	TRBJ1-1	-	few	TGTGCCAGCAGACCCAGGGGATTGGCTGAAGCTTTCTTT	CASRPRGLAEAFF
TRBV4-1	TRBJ2-1	TRBD2	many	TGCGCCAGCAGCCAAGAGGGAGGGAGCGGGAGGTGGTACAATGAGCAGTTCTTC	CASSQEGGSGRWYNEQFF
TRBV5-6	TRBJ2-7	TRBD1	few	TGTGCCAGCAGCTTGGCTGGGGAGGGACAGGGAAACGAGCAGTACTTC	CASSLAGEGQGNEQYF
TRBV11-2	TRBJ2-7	-	few	TGTGCCAGCAGCTTAGCCGAGCAGTACTTC	CASSLAEQYF
TRBV10-2	TRBJ1-1	-	many	TGCGCCAGCAGTGAGTCGGGGGGAGCTGAAGCTTTCTTT	CASSESGGAEAFF
TRBV12-3/TRBV12-4	TRBJ2-1	TRBD2	-	TGTGCCAGCACCCTAGCGGGGGGGCGCAAGGAGCAGTTCTTC	CASTLAGGRKEQFF
TRBV9	TRBJ2-1	TRBD2	-	TGTGCCAGCAGCTTGGGGGGGGGGCAGTTCTTC	CASSLGGGQFF
TRBV19	TRBJ2-1	TRBD2	few	TGTGCCAGTAGTATAGTAGCGGCGACTAGCGGTAAGAATGAGCAGTTCTTC	CASSIVAATSGKNEQFF
TRBV11-1	TRBJ2-1	TRBD1	few	TGTGCCAGCAGCCCCCTCCTCGGACAGGGACTGTACAATGAGCAGTTCTTC	CASSPLLGQGLYNEQFF
TRBV10-3	TRBJ1-5	TRBD1	many	TGTGCCATCAGGGATACACAGGGGAATCAGCCCCAGCATTTT	CAIRDTQGNQPQHF
TRBV6-1	TRBJ2-7	-	-	TGTGCCAGCATAGAAGGTACCTACGAGCAGTACTTC	CASIEGTYEQYF
TRBV28	TRBJ1-5	-	-	TGTGCCAGCAGTTTCGAAGGATTTGGCAATCAGCCCCAGCATTTT	CASSFEGFGNQPQHF
TRBV6-1	TRBJ1-4	-	few	TGTGCCAGCAGTGAAGACAGCCATAATGAAAAACTGTTTTTT	CASSEDSHNEKLFF
TRBV4-2	TRBJ1-1	-	-	TGTGCCAGCAGCCAAGAGGAGGGACTTAACACTGAAGCTTTCTTT	CASSQEEGLNTEAFF